These 17 T cell receptor beta chains were sequenced from one sample in a study of cytomegalovirus exposure and HLA in healthy donors (dated by TCRdb to between 2016 and 2019). Libraries were built with the immunoSEQ multiplex PCR assay. The multiplex PCR relied on a mix of 60 forward primers for TCR Vbeta segments and 13 reverse primers for TCR Jbeta segments. TCRdb retrieved this table from immuneACCESS and kept in-frame rearrangements only. Not all clones are present; in checked studies, unresolved V genes account for under half, and no reason is known for the remainder. The sample table shows about 230,000 clones, and 75% to 85% are seen once. The top ten hold roughly 2.5% of the sample. The specimen was PBMCs. These TCRs come from a woman aged 60-75 years in good health and CMV-seropositive.

The V call is TRBV9, the J call TRBJ2-3; 15 nucleotides line up with TRBD2. V lost 0 bases to trimming and J lost 10 bases; unmatched junction nucleotides: 12. The CDR3 sequence is 18 residues long. CDR1 is SGDLS and CDR2 is YYNGEE in the germline V gene. CDR3 coding DNA: TGTGCCAGCAGCGTAGAAGGACTAGCGGGGGGGCCCCCGGGTGCGCAGTATTTT. Protein sequence: CASSVEGLAGGPPGAQYF.

The rearrangement links TRBV19 to TRBJ2-7; TRBD2 aligns across 7 bases. The J segment lost 3 bases and the V segment lost 5 bases, leaving 4 bases of the junction unmatched. CDR1 and CDR2 from the germline V gene are LNHDA and SQIVND (reference sequence). CDR3 length: 13 amino acids. In DNA, the CDR3 is TGTGCCAGTAGTCGGGGGGTTAGCTACGAGCAGTACTTC. The encoded protein is CASSRGVSYEQYF.

The chain recombines TRBV11-3 with TRBJ2-3, with a tentative D call TRBD2 (6 bases). This CDR3 region has 14 residues. V gave up 3 bases and J gave up 6 bases, with 13 bases separating them. Germline V gene data show CDR1 as SGHNT and CDR2 as YENEEA. The DNA of the CDR3 is TGTGCCAGCAGCTTCGCGACTAGGTCTGATACGCAGTATTTT. Translating it yields CASSFATRSDTQYF.

J is TRBJ2-1 and V is TRBV6-5; the D gene is possibly TRBD1 (6 bases). Germline assignment: CDR1 MNHEY and CDR2 SVGAGI. This CDR3 has 14 amino acids. V was pared by 2 bases and J by 6 bases, with 11 bases between. CDR3 sequence reads: CASSYPTGSNEQFF. The CDR3 DNA follows: TGTGCCAGCAGTTACCCCACAGGGTCCAATGAGCAGTTCTTC.

Comment on this clone: The sample carries other DNA sequences with the same CDR3. The rearrangement links TRBV30 to TRBJ1-1; TRBD1 agrees at 8 bases. The germline V gene has CDR1 GTSNPN and CDR2 SVGIG (reference sequence). The CDR3 sequence is 12 residues long. V shed 4 bases and J 6 bases; nucleotides not matched to a gene: 4. CDR3 sequence reads: CAWKIRGPEAFF. In DNA form, the CDR3 reads TGTGCCTGGAAAATCAGGGGGCCTGAAGCTTTCTTT. The whole variable domain, remainder taken from reference TRBV30 and TRBJ1-1, is SQTIHQWPATLVQPVGSPLSLECTVEGTSNPNLYWYRQAAGRGLQLLFYSVGIGQISSEVPQNLSASRPQDRQFILSSKKLLLSDSGFYLCAWKIRGPEAFFGQGTRLTVV.

The gene calls are TRBV5-1 and TRBJ2-2; 10 bases are shared with TRBD1. There are 15 residues in the CDR3. CDR1 is SGHRS and CDR2 is YFSETQ in the germline V gene. J gave up 5 bases and V 3 bases, and 4 bases lay outside the gene matches. This CDR3 reads CASSSGTGATGELFF. The CDR3 bases are TGCGCCAGCAGCTCCGGGACAGGGGCGACCGGGGAGCTGTTTTTT. Complete variable domain (other parts from reference TRBV5-1 and TRBJ2-2): KAGVTQTPRYLIKTRGQQVTLSCSPISGHRSVSWYQQTPGQGLQFLFEYFSETQRNKGNFPGRFSGRQFSNSRSEMNVSTLELGDSALYLCASSSGTGATGELFFGEGSRLTVL.

This clone showed up just a few times. The chain employs TRBV25-1 and TRBJ2-1; 10 positions match TRBD2. Germline values: CDR1 MGHDK, CDR2 SYGVNS. V gave up 6 bases and J gave up 1 base; unmatched junction bases: 3. CDR3 length: 15 amino acids. CDR3 loop: CASREAGGSYNEQFF. The CDR3, as DNA: TGTGCCAGCAGGGAAGCGGGAGGGTCCTACAATGAGCAGTTCTTC.

The gene calls are TRBV7-8 and TRBJ2-7; D call uncertain. CDR1 SGHVS and CDR2 FQNEAQ come from the germline V gene. The CDR3 loop spans 13 amino acids. The V and J ends lost 2 bases and 5 bases respectively, with 10 bases between them. The CDR3 nucleotides are TGTGCCAGCAGCTTACCCGGGTTTAACGAGCAGTACTTC. It encodes CASSLPGFNEQYF.

The chain is built from TRBV10-3 and TRBJ1-5; 7 bases match TRBD1. The CDR3 totals 13 residues. V shed 10 bases and J 3 bases; nucleotides not matched to a gene: 6. Germline CDR1 is ENHRY and CDR2 is SYGVKD. As DNA, the CDR3 is TGTGCCACACAGGGGATCGCCAATCAGCCCCAGCATTTT. Amino acids: CATQGIANQPQHF.

DNA of the CDR3: TGCGCCAGCAGCCAACCCAGGGAGGGGAACACTGAAGCTTTCTTT. Protein product: CASSQPREGNTEAFF. The genes are TRBV4-1 and TRBJ1-1, with D possibly TRBD1 on 5 matching bases. The germline gives CDR1 MGHRA, CDR2 YSYEKL. The CDR3 contains 15 residues. The V end lost 2 bases, the J end lost 1 base, and 11 bases lay between the germline ends.

The sample holds a few counts of this clone. The rearrangement uses TRBV5-1 and TRBJ2-2; TRBD2 matches 13 bases. The ends lost 0 bases at V and 5 bases at J; junction bases unmatched: 1. The CDR3 runs to 16 residues. Germline loops: CDR1 SGHRS, CDR2 YFSETQ. This CDR3 reads CASSLETSGRTGELFF. CDR3 bases: TGCGCCAGCAGCTTGGAGACTAGCGGGAGGACCGGGGAGCTGTTTTTT.

This clone has only one observation. The chain carries TRBV7-2 and TRBJ2-5; 7 nucleotides align to TRBD2. Germline CDR1 and CDR2: SGHTA and FQGNSA. The CDR3 has 14 amino acids. V lost 6 bases, J lost 8 bases, and 12 bases stayed unmatched. In DNA form, the CDR3 reads TGTGCCAGCAGAGGGGTGGGGGGGACGGAAACCCAGTACTTC. This gives the protein CASRGVGGTETQYF. Full variable domain (outside the CDR3, taken from reference TRBV7-2 and TRBJ2-5): GAGVSQSPSNKVTEKGKDVELRCDPISGHTALYWYRQSLGQGLEFLIYFQGNSAPDKSGLPSDRFSAERTGGSVSTLTIQRTQQEDSAVYLCASRGVGGTETQYFGPGTRLLVL.

V and J are TRBV7-2 and TRBJ2-7, with 7 bases aligning to TRBD1. There are 12 residues in the CDR3. Losses at the gene ends were 8 bases for V and 4 bases for J; bases not matched to a gene: 5. Germline lookup yields CDR1 SGHTA and CDR2 FQGNSA. CDR3 sequence: CASSDRAYEQYF. In nucleotides, the CDR3 is TGTGCCAGCTCTGACAGGGCGTACGAGCAGTACTTC.

The chain couples TRBV30 to TRBJ1-1; maybe TRBD1 (6 bases). V was cut by 0 bases and J by 0 bases, with 11 bases left in between. Germline CDR1 reads GTSNPN; CDR2 reads SVGIG (reference sequence). The CDR3 has 15 amino acids. The CDR3 loop reads CAWSVWGGLNTEAFF. CDR3 DNA: TGTGCCTGGAGTGTTTGGGGGGGCTTGAACACTGAAGCTTTCTTT. Together with reference TRBV30 and TRBJ1-1, the CDR3 gives the full variable domain: SQTIHQWPATLVQPVGSPLSLECTVEGTSNPNLYWYRQAAGRGLQLLFYSVGIGQISSEVPQNLSASRPQDRQFILSSKKLLLSDSGFYLCAWSVWGGLNTEAFFGQGTRLTVV.

This clone was seen only a few times. V and J are TRBV6-6 and TRBJ2-3; weak D call: TRBD2 (5 bases). Germline V CDR1 and CDR2: MNHNY, SVGAGI (reference sequence). Between the trimmed V and J ends, which lost 9 bases and 6 bases, there was a span of 16 bases. This CDR3 spans 13 amino acids. CDR3 DNA sequence: TGTGCCAGTATGTCTTCATCGGGGGATACGCAGTATTTT. Translated: CASMSSSGDTQYF.

V and J are TRBV6-1 and TRBJ2-7, with D perhaps TRBD2 (5 bases). Between the trimmed V and J ends, which lost 10 bases and 3 bases, there was a span of 10 bases. Germline V gene lookup returns CDR1 MNHNS and CDR2 SASEGT. The CDR3 totals 11 residues. CDR3 loop: CAISGSYEQYF. As DNA, the CDR3 is TGTGCCATCTCTGGGAGCTACGAGCAGTACTTC.

This rearrangement joins TRBV19 to TRBJ2-6, with D unclear. The ends were cut back, 8 bases at V and 1 base at J, with 12 bases in the middle. This CDR3 spans 15 amino acids. Germline CDR1 and CDR2: LNHDA and SQIVND (reference sequence). Here the CDR3 DNA reads TGTGCCAGTGTAAGTGGCGGATCTGGGGCCAACGTCCTGACTTTC. Amino acids: CASVSGGSGANVLTF. The variable domain in full, with the rest retrieved from reference TRBV19 and TRBJ2-6, is DGGITQSPKYLFRKEGQNVTLSCEQNLNHDAMYWYRQDPGQGLRLIYYSQIVNDFQKGDIAEGYSVSREKKESFPLTVTSAQKNPTAFYLCASVSGGSGANVLTFGAGSRLTVL.